Following are 22 T cell receptor beta chains from one sample sequenced in a study of T cells in Graves' hyperthyroidism and ophthalmopathy (dated by TCRdb to about 2019). The library relied on multiplex PCR. Instrument on record: Illumina HiSeq 2000. The TCR beta CDR3 regions were amplified from the RNA transcripts. The TCR CDR3 was subjected to a first round of RT-PCR using the HTBI primer set and the Qiagen OneStep RT-PCR kit. TCRdb reworked the public reads: Q25 trimming with fastp, MiXCR clone assembly, productive beta chains retained. For every CDR3 protein sequence, its rows merge into one entry that carries the most common genes and DNA. The sample includes hundreds of thousands of distinct CDR3 sequences, with 16% observed a single time. 25% to 30% of the sample is in the top ten clones. Sequenced input: blood. The source is a woman under 30 with Graves' ophthalmopathy.

This clonotype was counted at least ten times. The chain is built from TRBV6-2 or TRBV6-3 and TRBJ2-7; possible D gene TRBD1, 6 bases. The ends were cut back, 0 bases at V and 3 bases at J, with 9 bases in the middle. CDR1 and CDR2 (germline): MNHEY, SVGEGT. The CDR3 has 14 amino acids. The CDR3, as DNA: TGTGCCAGCAGTTACTCGGCCAGGGGCTACGAGCAGTACTTC. It translates to CASSYSARGYEQYF.

This clonotype was seen at least ten times. The J gene is TRBJ2-2, the V gene TRBV9, with 10 bases aligning to TRBD1. The germline V gene encodes CDR1 SGDLS and CDR2 YYNGEE. The V and J ends lost 4 bases and 7 bases, in that order; junction bases with no gene match: 25. This CDR3 comprises 21 residues. For the CDR3, the DNA is TGTGCCAGCAGCACACCCCTAGCCTTCAGCGATCCGGGACAGGGGAACGGGGAGCTGTTTTTT. Amino acid sequence: CASSTPLAFSDPGQGNGELFF. The full variable domain, rest sourced from reference TRBV9 and TRBJ2-2, is DSGVTQTPKHLITATGQRVTLRCSPRSGDLSVYWYQQSLDQGLQFLIQYYNGEERAKGNILERFSAQQFPDLHSELNLSSLELGDSALYFCASSTPLAFSDPGQGNGELFFGEGSRLTVL.

The gene calls are TRBV7-9 and TRBJ2-2; 15 bases are shared with TRBD2. With 4 bases clipped from V and 5 bases from J, the junction kept 8 bases outside the gene matches. The germline CDR1 and CDR2 sequences are SEHNR and FQNEAQ (reference sequence). The CDR3 spans 18 residues. This CDR3 reads CASSSSGLAGGETGELFF. The CDR3 DNA reads TGTGCCAGCAGCTCCTCTGGACTAGCGGGAGGGGAGACCGGGGAGCTGTTTTTT.

Ten or more counts support this clonotype. The rearrangement links TRBV20-1 to TRBJ2-5; D might be TRBD2 (6 bases). The CDR3 consists of 15 residues. CDR1 DFQATT and CDR2 SNEGSKA come from the germline V gene (reference sequence). V dropped 3 bases and J dropped 4 bases, with 18 bases sitting between them. CDR3 in DNA: TGCAGTGCTAGCGACCGACTACTAGCAGCAGAGACCCAGTACTTC. This sequence encodes CSASDRLLAAETQYF.

This clonotype has just a few counts. The chain is built from TRBV5-1 and TRBJ2-1; D could derive from TRBD1 or TRBD2 (5 bases each). The CDR3 length is 12 residues. Trimming took 2 bases from V and 9 from J, leaving 9 bases between them. Per germline, CDR1 SGHRS and CDR2 YFSETQ. CDR3 sequence reads: CASSFIGTEQFF. The CDR3 DNA reads TGCGCCAGCAGCTTTATAGGGACTGAGCAGTTCTTC.

The V and J genes are TRBV7-9 and TRBJ1-3, with D perhaps matching TRBD1 (5 bases). V lost 5 bases and J 4 bases, leaving 15 bases between the germline ends. The CDR3 runs 15 residues. CDR1 and CDR2 (germline): SEHNR, FQNEAQ (reference sequence). The CDR3 loop reads CASSPGGIGGNTIYF. The DNA of the CDR3 is TGTGCCAGCAGCCCGGGGGGGATCGGAGGAAACACCATATATTTT.

In its sample, this clonotype was seen many times. The chain joins TRBV7-2 to TRBJ2-1; a possible D gene is TRBD2 (5 bases). CDR3 length equals 15 residues. V shed 4 bases and J shed 3 bases, with 13 bases lying between them. CDR1 is SGHTA and CDR2 is FQGNSA in the germline V gene. The chain's CDR3 is CASSSADLFYNEQFF. The CDR3 DNA reads as TGTGCCAGCAGCTCAGCGGACTTGTTCTACAATGAGCAGTTCTTC.

In this sample, this clonotype turned up many times. This sequence joins TRBV11-2 and TRBJ2-1; 11 bases are shared with TRBD2. V dropped 5 bases and J dropped 4; count of bases not matched to a gene: 13. The CDR3 extends over 18 amino acids. Looked up from germline, CDR1 is SGHAT and CDR2 is FQNNGV. CDR3 sequence reads: CASSEQMPGLAEYNEQFF. As DNA, the CDR3 is TGTGCCAGCAGCGAACAGATGCCGGGACTAGCGGAATACAATGAGCAGTTCTTC.

This clonotype came up many times. This may be a read error, as it is one base from a much larger clone. V gene TRBV2 combines with J gene TRBJ1-5; D uncertain. The CDR3 totals 15 residues. Trimming took off 3 bases at V and 1 base at J, with 10 bases between the two ends. Germline V lookup: CDR1 SNHLY, CDR2 FYNNEI. CDR3 sequence (DNA): TGTGCCAGCAGTGACAGGAGTGGGAGCAATCAGCCCCAGCATTTT. As protein: CASSDRSGSNQPQHF.

J is TRBJ2-7 and V is TRBV10-2; possible D gene TRBD2, 7 bases. Germline loops: CDR1 WSHSY, CDR2 SAAADI. The CDR3 spans 17 residues. The V and J ends lost 6 bases and 0 bases respectively, with 21 bases between them. Written as DNA, the CDR3 is TGCGCCAGCAGAACGCTGGGGGCGACGGGGGGCTCCTACGAGCAGTACTTC. This encodes CASRTLGATGGSYEQYF.

This clonotype was counted ten times or more. This chain links TRBV12-5 with TRBJ2-1; 10 bases map to TRBD1. The CDR3 has 15 amino acids. From germline, CDR1 is LGHNT and CDR2 FRNRAP. V was clipped by 6 bases and J by 5 bases; unmatched bases: 7. CDR3 sequence (DNA): TGTGCTAGTGGCCCCGGGACAGGGGCAAACAATGAGCAGTTCTTC. It yields the protein CASGPGTGANNEQFF. Using reference TRBV12-5 and TRBJ2-1 for the parts outside the CDR3, the full variable domain is DARVTQTPRHKVTEMGQEVTMRCQPILGHNTVFWYRQTMMQGLELLAYFRNRAPLDDSGMPKDRFSAEMPDATLATLKIQPSEPRDSAVYFCASGPGTGANNEQFFGPGTRLTVL.

This clonotype was seen repeatedly, ten times or more. The chain combines TRBV30 with TRBJ2-3; D might be TRBD2 (6 bases). The germline CDR1 and CDR2 sequences are GTSNPN and SVGIG (reference sequence). V was clipped by 0 bases and J by 0 bases, with 7 bases between them. The CDR3 covers 14 residues. The CDR3: CAWSVAGSTDTQYF. As DNA, the CDR3 is TGTGCCTGGAGTGTGGCGGGGAGCACAGATACGCAGTATTTT.

About this clonotype itself: This clone may be a read error of a much larger clone one base away. This chain uses TRBV6-2 or TRBV6-3 with TRBJ2-6; possible D gene TRBD1, 6 bases. The CDR3 has 15 amino acids. CDR1 is MNHEY and CDR2 is SVGEGT in the germline V gene. CDR3 loop: CASSFTGSGANVLIF. CDR3 sequence (DNA): TGTGCCAGCAGCTTTACAGGGTCTGGGGCCAACGTCCTGATTTTC.

This clonotype showed up just once. The J gene is TRBJ1-5, the V gene TRBV6-5, with D perhaps TRBD1 (6 bases). Per the germline V gene, CDR1 is MNHEY and CDR2 is SVGAGI. This CDR3 comprises 16 residues. V lost 4 bases and J 4 bases, leaving 17 bases between the germline ends. The CDR3 region has the DNA TGTGCCAGCAGTTCGGACAGAATAAGAATTAATCAGCCCCAGCATTTT. The encoded protein is CASSSDRIRINQPQHF.

This clonotype was recorded at least ten times. This chain connects TRBV30 to TRBJ1-5; D is undetermined. This CDR3 region has 13 residues. Trimming took off 3 bases at V and 5 bases at J, with 11 bases between the two ends. In germline, CDR1 is GTSNPN, CDR2 SVGIG (reference sequence). The CDR3 spells CAWSSVEYQPQHF. The CDR3 DNA is TGTGCCTGGAGCAGCGTGGAGTATCAGCCCCAGCATTTT.

This clonotype occurred many times. The V gene is TRBV12-3 or TRBV12-4, the J gene TRBJ1-1; D is unresolved. V dropped 5 bases and J dropped 1 base, with 14 bases sitting between them. The CDR3 runs 15 residues. In nucleotides, the CDR3 is TGTGCCAGCAGTCCCCCGGGTCTGACGAACACTGAAGCTTTCTTT. It codes for CASSPPGLTNTEAFF.

The rearrangement uses TRBV6-1 and TRBJ2-3, with TRBD1 matching over 12 bases. Trimming removed 5 bases from V and 1 base from J; junction bases left unmatched: 13. Per the germline V gene, CDR1 is MNHNS and CDR2 is SASEGT. CDR3 length: 19 residues. CDR3 in amino acids: CASSRYLGTGGSGTDTQYF. The CDR3 region has the DNA TGTGCCAGCAGTCGATACCTCGGGACAGGGGGCTCTGGCACAGATACGCAGTATTTT.

This clonotype was observed at least ten times. The V and J genes are TRBV12-3 or TRBV12-4 and TRBJ2-1; TRBD1 agrees at 7 bases. J was trimmed by 4 bases and V by 4 bases; bases with no gene match: 4. CDR3 size: 14 residues. This chain's CDR3 is CASSSNRGYNEQFF. Here the CDR3 DNA reads TGTGCCAGCAGTTCGAACAGGGGTTACAATGAGCAGTTCTTC.

This clonotype was detected many times. This rearrangement joins TRBV7-3 to TRBJ2-1; D may match TRBD1 or TRBD2 (5 bases each). Germline-derived CDR1 and CDR2 are SGHTA and FQGTGA. Trimming stripped 1 base from V and 8 bases from J, with 15 bases between. CDR3 length equals 15 residues. This CDR3 reads CASSLMRQKRDEQFF. The CDR3 DNA is TGTGCCAGCAGCTTAATGAGACAGAAGAGGGATGAGCAGTTCTTC.

This clonotype was seen at least ten times. This chain connects TRBV20-1 to TRBJ2-2, with no clear D. Germline CDR1 and CDR2: DFQATT and SNEGSKA (reference sequence). This CDR3 has 15 residues. V was trimmed by 0 bases and J by 0 bases, leaving 8 bases between them. DNA of the CDR3: TGCAGTGCTAGAGAGGCCATGCCGAACACCGGGGAGCTGTTTTTT. Translated, it gives CSAREAMPNTGELFF.

This clonotype occurred many times. The V call is TRBV7-9, the J call TRBJ2-7, with 16 positions matching TRBD2. Trimming cost V 5 bases and J 6 bases; bases outside gene matches: 4. The CDR3 totals 15 residues. The germline CDR1 and CDR2 sequences are SEHNR and FQNEAQ (reference sequence). In DNA form, the CDR3 reads TGTGCCAGCAGCACGGGACTAGCGGGAGGGCCCGAGCAGTACTTC. It encodes CASSTGLAGGPEQYF.

This clonotype was observed at least ten times. V is TRBV3-1 and J is TRBJ1-3; D not resolved. Trimming took off 4 bases at V and 0 bases at J, with 10 bases between the two ends. Per the germline V gene, CDR1 is LGHDT and CDR2 is YNNKEL (reference sequence). This CDR3 spans 15 amino acids. Here the CDR3 DNA reads TGTGCCAGCAGCCTTTTCCAGGTCTCTGGAAACACCATATATTTT. Its translation: CASSLFQVSGNTIYF.